Presented here are 26 T cell receptor beta chains from one specimen sequenced in a study of cytomegalovirus exposure and HLA in healthy donors. PCR was performed using 60 Vbeta and 13 Jbeta primers. Sequencing was performed with immunoSEQ multiplex PCR; in TCRdb, only in-frame clones are kept and a portion is missing. The data show around 130,000 clones, with around three quarters seen just once and 1.5% to 2% held by the top ten. Material: PBMCs. All receptors derive from a man aged 35-49 years in good health and CMV-seronegative.

J is TRBJ2-3 and V is TRBV5-5, with D maybe TRBD2 (5 bases). CDR3 size: 16 residues. V was clipped by 0 bases and J by 0 bases, with 11 bases between them. The germline gives CDR1 SGHKS, CDR2 YYEKEE (reference sequence). The CDR3, as DNA: TGTGCCAGCAGCTTGGCCGAGGGTGGCAGCACAGATACGCAGTATTTT. It codes for CASSLAEGGSTDTQYF.

The genes are TRBV28 and TRBJ2-7, with TRBD1 as a possible D gene (6 bases). CDR3 size: 13 residues. Germline V lookup: CDR1 MDHEN, CDR2 SYDVKM. V was cut by 4 bases and J by 1 base, with 8 bases left in between. CDR3 bases: TGTGCCAGCAGTTACAGGGCGTCCTACGAGCAGTACTTC. It translates to CASSYRASYEQYF.

The DNA of the CDR3 is TGTGCCACCAGCATGGACAGGGGCGAACGGGAGCAGTACTTC. Its protein product is CATSMDRGEREQYF. V and J are TRBV15 and TRBJ2-7; 9 bases fit TRBD1. CDR3 length: 14 residues. The germline V gene encodes CDR1 LNHNV and CDR2 YYDKDF (reference sequence). Trimming at V came to 4 bases and at J to 7 bases, leaving 8 bases not matched to a gene.

The V call is TRBV10-1, the J call TRBJ1-2, with a possible D match to TRBD1 (6 bases). Trimming took off 0 bases at V and 8 bases at J, with 13 bases between the two ends. This CDR3 contains 14 residues. Looked up from germline, CDR1 is WNHNN and CDR2 is SYGVQD (reference sequence). CDR3 loop: CASSESSGAEGYTF. The CDR3 DNA follows: TGCGCCAGCAGTGAGTCCTCAGGGGCGGAGGGCTACACCTTC.

The rearrangement joins TRBV19 to TRBJ1-1, with 7 bases fitting TRBD1. The CDR3 length is 15 residues. V shed 3 bases, J shed 4 bases, and the junction held 8 bases outside the gene matches. Germline values: CDR1 LNHDA, CDR2 SQIVND (reference sequence). The CDR3 DNA reads TGTGCCAGTAGTATCGGGGACAGTAAGGCCACTGAAGCTTTCTTT. It specifies CASSIGDSKATEAFF. Looking up the rest from reference TRBV19 and TRBJ1-1 gives the full variable domain: DGGITQSPKYLFRKEGQNVTLSCEQNLNHDAMYWYRQDPGQGLRLIYYSQIVNDFQKGDIAEGYSVSREKKESFPLTVTSAQKNPTAFYLCASSIGDSKATEAFFGQGTRLTVV.

As regards this clone: The junction shows a germline mismatch at one end, possibly a read error. The chain has TRBV7-2 and TRBJ2-6; tentatively, D is TRBD1 (5 bases). The CDR3 covers 16 residues. CDR1 and CDR2 (germline): SGHTA, FQGNSA. This chain's CDR3 is CASSLVHLVGANGLTF. The CDR3 DNA reads as TGTGCCAGCAGCTTAGTACACCTTGTTGGGGCCAACGGCCTGACTTTC.

The chain links TRBV7-2 to TRBJ1-6, with D perhaps TRBD1 (6 bases). V was pared by 1 base and J by 7 bases, with 14 bases between. The length of the CDR3 is 16 residues. Germline V gene lookup returns CDR1 SGHTA and CDR2 FQGNSA. In nucleotides, the CDR3 is TGTGCCAGCAGCTTAGGCCCAGGGGTGGAGAATTCACCCCTCCACTTT. This translates into CASSLGPGVENSPLHF.

J is TRBJ1-1 and V is TRBV6-5; D remains unclear. Germline lookup yields CDR1 MNHEY and CDR2 SVGAGI. The CDR3 extends over 15 amino acids. Trimming took 0 bases from V and 1 from J, leaving 9 bases between them. The CDR3 DNA sequence: TGTGCCAGCAGTTACTCTCGGGAAACGAACACTGAAGCTTTCTTT. Its protein is CASSYSRETNTEAFF.

CDR3 DNA: TGTGCCAGTAGGCCTCCAGGAATTTCACCCCTCCACTTT. The encoded protein is CASRPPGISPLHF. This chain connects TRBV19 to TRBJ1-6; D unclear. Looked up from germline, CDR1 is LNHDA and CDR2 is SQIVND (reference sequence). This CDR3 is 13 amino acids long. Trimming shortened V by 6 bases and J by 9 bases, and 12 bases separated the two germline ends.

The chain employs TRBV4-2 and TRBJ2-7; perhaps TRBD1 as D (6 bases). There are 14 residues in the CDR3. Between the trimmed V and J ends, which lost 0 bases and 7 bases, there was a span of 13 bases. Germline V gene data show CDR1 as LGHNA and CDR2 as YNFKEQ. This CDR3 reads CASSQENADREQYF. For the CDR3, the DNA is TGTGCCAGCAGCCAAGAAAACGCCGACAGGGAGCAGTACTTC.

This clone showed up just a few times. The chain uses TRBV30 and TRBJ2-1, with a possible D match to TRBD2 (5 bases). V gave up 1 base and J gave up 0 bases, with 13 bases separating them. This CDR3 comprises 16 residues. Germline loops: CDR1 GTSNPN, CDR2 SVGIG (reference sequence). The chain's CDR3 is CAWSGWLANSYNEQFF. The CDR3 nucleotides are TGTGCCTGGAGTGGTTGGCTAGCCAACTCCTACAATGAGCAGTTCTTC.

The gene calls are TRBV19 and TRBJ1-5; tentatively, D is TRBD1 (5 bases). Deletions cut 3 bases from V and 9 bases from J, with 18 bases between. The length of the CDR3 is 15 residues. Germline CDR1 reads LNHDA; CDR2 reads SQIVND (reference sequence). The CDR3 coding sequence is TGTGCCAGTAGTATTTATCAGGGAGGCGATCGGCCCCAGCATTTT. Its translation: CASSIYQGGDRPQHF.

The CDR3 DNA sequence: TGTGCCAGCAGTTCCCAGAGAGCGGGGGGCCCCTACGAGCAGTACTTC. Encoded protein: CASSSQRAGGPYEQYF. The chain links TRBV27 to TRBJ2-7; 9 bases are shared with TRBD2. V was pared by 4 bases and J by 2 bases, with 9 bases of the junction left unmatched. This CDR3 has 16 amino acids. Germline V gene sequence: CDR1 MNHEY, CDR2 SMNVEV (reference sequence).

J is TRBJ2-3 and V is TRBV5-4; 7 nucleotides line up with TRBD2. The CDR3 loop spans 16 amino acids. CDR1 and CDR2 (germline): SGHNT, YYREEE (reference sequence). V lost 2 bases to trimming and J lost 2 bases; unmatched junction nucleotides: 8. CDR3 residues: CASSLKLGGYTDTQYF. The CDR3 DNA follows: TGTGCCAGCAGCTTAAAATTGGGGGGGTACACAGATACGCAGTATTTT.

Written as DNA, the CDR3 is TGTGCCAGCTCGCCAGGACTAGCGGCGGAGCTTATCGGCTACGAGCAGTACTTC. This codes for CASSPGLAAELIGYEQYF. The chain recombines TRBV18 with TRBJ2-7; 10 nucleotides line up with TRBD2. The CDR3 is 18 residues long. V lost 6 bases, J lost 3 bases, and 17 bases stayed unmatched. Germline CDR1 reads KGHSH; CDR2 reads LQKENI. Combining the CDR3 with reference TRBV18 and TRBJ2-7 gives the whole variable domain NAGVMQNPRHLVRRRGQEARLRCSPMKGHSHVYWYRQLPEEGLKFMVYLQKENIIDESGMPKERFSAEFPKEGPSILRIQQVVRGDSAAYFCASSPGLAAELIGYEQYFGPGTRLTVT.

The V call is TRBV10-3, the J call TRBJ2-3, with a weak D call TRBD2 (5 bases). Germline lookup yields CDR1 ENHRY and CDR2 SYGVKD. The CDR3 runs 16 residues. V dropped 0 bases and J dropped 1 base, with 11 bases sitting between them. The CDR3 reads CAISESLVAGTDTQYF. The CDR3 DNA sequence: TGTGCCATCAGTGAGTCACTAGTAGCTGGCACAGATACGCAGTATTTT.

This clone turned up a few times. The chain employs TRBV6-1 and TRBJ2-2; 8 bases are a match to TRBD1. Losses at the gene ends were 5 bases for V and 2 bases for J; bases not matched to a gene: 4. CDR1 is MNHNS and CDR2 is SASEGT in the germline V gene. The CDR3 loop spans 15 amino acids. The CDR3 DNA is TGTGCCAGCAGTCGGGACAGGCTAAACACCGGGGAGCTGTTTTTT. It codes for CASSRDRLNTGELFF.

This chain links TRBV4-3 with TRBJ2-5, with 10 bases lining up with TRBD1. Germline V gene lookup returns CDR1 LGHNA and CDR2 YSLEER. The CDR3 loop spans 17 amino acids. V was pared by 1 base and J by 5 bases, with 10 bases of the junction left unmatched. Written as DNA, the CDR3 is TGCGCCAGCAGCCAAGGGACAGGGGGGCTTACTTTCGAGACCCAGTACTTC. It specifies CASSQGTGGLTFETQYF.

The chain has TRBV6-5 and TRBJ2-3, with a possible D match to TRBD2 (6 bases). Germline V lookup: CDR1 MNHEY, CDR2 SVGAGI. The CDR3 sequence is 14 residues long. V lost 4 bases and J 5 bases, leaving 13 bases between the germline ends. The CDR3 DNA sequence: TGTGCCAGCAGTTTTGGGGGGTACCAAGATACGCAGTATTTT. Amino acids: CASSFGGYQDTQYF.

V is TRBV5-4 and J is TRBJ2-2, with D perhaps matching TRBD1 (6 bases). Per germline, CDR1 SGHNT and CDR2 YYREEE (reference sequence). The length of the CDR3 is 17 residues. Trimming left V 0 bases short and J 7 bases short, with 19 bases between. The CDR3 region has the DNA TGTGCCAGCAGCTTGGGTTCCGGACAGACCACCCGCGGGGAGCTGTTTTTT. This translates into CASSLGSGQTTRGELFF.

The rearrangement uses TRBV6-5 and TRBJ1-1; 8 bases match TRBD1. V was pared by 4 bases and J by 4 bases, with 2 bases of the junction left unmatched. This CDR3 is 13 amino acids long. From germline, CDR1 is MNHEY and CDR2 SVGAGI. CDR3 loop: CASSFTGGTEAFF. The CDR3 bases are TGTGCCAGCAGTTTTACAGGGGGCACTGAAGCTTTCTTT.

The chain is built from TRBV7-9 and TRBJ2-1; D is perhaps TRBD2 (6 bases). V was clipped by 5 bases and J by 4 bases, with 15 bases between them. The CDR3 has 15 residues. Germline V CDR1 and CDR2: SEHNR, FQNEAQ (reference sequence). The CDR3 reads CASSHAGTGYNEQFF. As DNA, the CDR3 is TGTGCCAGCAGCCACGCCGGGACTGGGTACAATGAGCAGTTCTTC.

The V and J genes are TRBV6-6 and TRBJ2-2, with TRBD1 matching over 12 bases. The CDR3 spans 16 residues. The V and J ends lost 5 bases and 4 bases, in that order; junction bases with no gene match: 5. Germline values: CDR1 MNHNY, CDR2 SVGAGI (reference sequence). CDR3 protein: CASSKGQGAGTGELFF. CDR3 bases: TGTGCCAGCAGTAAGGGACAGGGGGCGGGCACCGGGGAGCTGTTTTTT.

The chain carries TRBV2 and TRBJ1-5; 7 bases align to TRBD1. Trimming at V came to 2 bases and at J to 4 bases, leaving 5 bases not matched to a gene. Germline CDR1 reads SNHLY; CDR2 reads FYNNEI. The CDR3 runs 15 residues. CDR3 bases: TGTGCCAGCAGTGAACAGGGGGGAGAAAATCAGCCCCAGCATTTT. Protein sequence: CASSEQGGENQPQHF.

In this sample, this clone turned up a few times. This chain connects TRBV7-4 to TRBJ1-2, with D uncertain. The CDR3 sequence is 13 residues long. Germline values: CDR1 SGHVT, CDR2 SQSDAQ. The V end lost 5 bases, the J end lost 8 bases, and 15 bases lay between the germline ends. The CDR3 protein is CASSLTEGGGYTF. The CDR3, as DNA: TGTGCCAGCAGCCTCACAGAGGGAGGAGGCTACACCTTC. Variable domain in full (rest from reference TRBV7-4 and TRBJ1-2): GAGVSQSPRYKVAKRGRDVALRCDSISGHVTLYWYRQTLGQGSEVLTYSQSDAQRDKSGRPSGRFSAERPERSVSTLKIQRTEQGDSAVYLCASSLTEGGGYTFGSGTRLTVV.

This clone was detected only once. The chain couples TRBV15 to TRBJ2-3; TRBD1 might be the D (5 bases). Trimming removed 1 base at V and 1 base at J, with 9 bases between. The CDR3 contains 15 residues. Germline V CDR1 and CDR2: LNHNV, YYDKDF (reference sequence). The chain's CDR3 is CATSRAMTGTDTQYF. CDR3 in DNA: TGTGCCACCAGCAGAGCCATGACAGGCACAGATACGCAGTATTTT.